The TCR beta chain described here comes from a study of graft-versus-host responses after intestinal transplantation. Looking at the study overall: Transplants were multivisceral, liver-intestinal, or isolated intestinal. Uniformly, recipients were administered anti-thymocyte globulin induction with subsequent tacrolimus and steroids for three to four years.

Profiling relied on immunoSEQ multiplex PCR, and the TCRdb table lists in-frame clones only, not all of them. Of under 25,000 clones in the sample, roughly four fifths were seen once. This CDR3 is 15 amino acids long. Deletions cut 5 bases from V and 5 bases from J, with 19 bases between. CDR1 and CDR2 (germline): SEHNR, FQNEAQ (reference sequence). For this clone: Its antigen remains unknown.

Findings and limits, study-wide: GvH clones turned up in recipient marrow; some had shown up first in ileum or blood.

Source: unstimulated CD8+ T cells sorted from spleen or lymph node cells, taken before transplant. The sequence came from a human donor who was the organ donor for an intestinal transplant. The genes are TRBV7-9 and TRBJ2-7; TRBD1 might be the D (5 bases). For the CDR3, the DNA is TGTGCCAGCAGCCCGGAGCAGGGATTAGGAAACGAGCAGTACTTC. As protein: CASSPEQGLGNEQYF. Full variable domain (missing parts from reference TRBV7-9 and TRBJ2-7): DTGVSQNPRHKITKRGQNVTFRCDPISEHNRLYWYRQTLGQGPEFLTYFQNEAQLEKSRLLSDRFSAERPKGSFSTLEIQRTEQGDSAMYLCASSPEQGLGNEQYFGPGTRLTVT.